This TCR beta chain was recovered during a study of cytomegalovirus exposure and HLA in healthy donors (dated by TCRdb to the late 2010s). With respect to the entire study: An earlier analysis of approximately 590 of the donors reported approximately 300 Gb of sequence data and around 110 million unique TCR beta sequences from 150 million to 200 million T cells. An early release that covered about 640 HLA-typed donors contained about 290 gigabases of sequencing data and 75 million to 100 million unique TCR sequences. Of the roughly 410 genotyped donors, more than 75% were placed in the genetic ancestry cluster associated with self-reported Caucasian donors. The study aimed to test whether cataloging public T cell receptors could reveal signatures of past pathogen exposure. The T cell repertoires of some 670 subjects were profiled by immunosequencing and related to cytomegalovirus serostatus. In addition to the first cohort of around 670 subjects, a separate validation cohort of approximately 110 different subjects was used. High-throughput TCR immunosequencing, statistical association of individual TCRs with disease status, and machine learning were combined to predict cytomegalovirus infection status. In a later analysis, previously published TCR beta repertoires from some 640 donors were re-analyzed and high-resolution HLA genotyping was added so that TCR occurrence patterns could be studied. Rather than using new phenotypic data, the later analysis identified candidate immune exposures from TCR beta sequences and from how often those sequences occurred across donors. An earlier analysis of several hundred of the donors applied high-throughput TCR beta sequencing to assess whether each TCR beta V gene segment acted as functional or pseudogenic. Donor age, sex, ethnicity and CMV serostatus were collected together with the repertoire data. A later genetic analysis took genome-wide SNP genotypes for about three fifths of the roughly 700 donors and used that subset as a discovery cohort. All discovery cohort repertoires had been generated on a single sequencing platform. HLA typing covered class I and class II loci at four-digit resolution. The number of typed donors differed by locus: roughly 629-640 for A, B, C, DRB1 and DQB1; roughly 510 for DQA1; some 590 for DPA1; and some 470 for DPB1. Because of strong linkage in the cohort, five DR-DQ haplotypes were treated as single units for association and clustering. Among approximately 370 genotyped donors of the cohort, an average of about 240,000 unique TCR beta nucleotide sequences was sequenced per donor, of which roughly 17% were non-productive. Overall study outcomes, separate from this receptor: Because HLA typing was missing for some donors at each locus, association tests included only the typed subset. The authors suggested that the approach could potentially be extended to other disease states and immunological phenotypes. In vitro tests confirmed that a few of the cytomegalovirus-associated TCR beta chains recognize cytomegalovirus antigens. In the study, 164 TCR beta chains were listed as associated with cytomegalovirus. An association between a missense DCLRE1C variant and V-gene and J-gene trimming of TCR beta chains was found in a later genetic analysis and replicated in an independent cohort. When HLA alleles, especially DR and DQ, strongly co-occurred, TCR associations were difficult to assign to individual alleles. CMV serostatus was the only immune exposure information available for the cohort. Correlated functional status among segregating V segments might be attributable to linkage disequilibrium, but an unknown experimental factor could not be ruled out. Several of the top co-occurrence clusters appeared to be linked to parvovirus B19, influenza, CMV and Epstein-Barr virus, according to a later analysis. The sequencing pipeline was judged likely to have produced a cluster of highly shared sequence variants as a technical artifact. A later analysis found that HLA-associated TCR beta chains were more clonally expanded and had lower generation probabilities than equally common non-associated chains. At a false discovery rate of 0.05, a later analysis linked 15,000 to 20,000 TCR beta sequences to specific HLA alleles. The 87-base-pair reads could not distinguish some IMGT-functional V segments, including TRBV6-2 and TRBV6-3, so those segments were excluded. The cohort was sequenced for TCR beta chains only, and without alpha or paired-chain data the features that could be detected were limited. Roughly uniform sequencing depth across donors was assumed in presence/absence analyses, although this assumption may not hold. Broadly in line with IMGT annotations, most TCR beta V segments showed up in productive rearrangements about 87% or about 30% of the time in an earlier analysis of a few hundred of the donors. A further reported finding was that TCR beta sequences accurately predicted the HLA-A and HLA-B alleles for most subjects in the first cohort. A later analysis found that TCR association rates varied across HLA loci, with DRB1 alleles showing the most associated TCRs and HLA-C alleles the fewest. Across donors, most TCR sequences were observed very rarely, whereas some public TCRs were present in many individuals. A later analysis found that most CMV-associated TCR beta chains appeared HLA-restricted, with HLA associations seemingly driven largely by CMV exposure. Because counts were too low, more than 15 rarely observed V segments, including chromosome 9 orphons, were left out of the earlier analysis of about 500 of the donors. The classifier was reported to diagnose cytomegalovirus status with high specificity and sensitivity in both the original and validation cohorts. Compared with the 666-donor mean, donors in an Asian-associated ancestry cluster had fewer N-insertions in productive TCRs, according to a later genetic analysis.

This clone was counted only a few times. What this receptor recognizes is not known. No base qualities exist here, and no much larger clone lies one base off it. The cohort comprised 670 or so healthy bone marrow donors. At the time of sampling, all cohort members were nominally healthy, though unrecorded immune exposures were likely present. The donor was CMV seropositive and belonged to the group of 250 to 300 seropositive cohort members. A peripheral blood sample was collected from each donor, and TCR beta sequencing was performed on peripheral blood mononuclear cells. Genomic DNA extraction from the blood cell samples was performed with the Qiagen DNeasy Blood Extraction Kit. Spanning cysteine to phenylalanine, the CDR3 consists of 14 amino acids. The CDR3 DNA has 42 bases and is translated from base 1. From a lookup of the germline V gene (reference sequence), CDR1 and CDR2 are GTSNPN and SVGIG. Germline trimming: 4 bases from V, 1 base from J; junction bases outside gene matches: 7.

The library was generated by the immunoSEQ multiplex PCR assay. The multiplex PCR relied on a mix of 60 forward primers for TCR Vbeta segments and 13 reverse primers for TCR Jbeta segments. The CDR3 region of rearranged TCR beta genes was amplified from genomic DNA by a multiplex PCR assay. The amplified TCR beta libraries were sequenced on the Illumina HiSeq System as 87-base-pair reads. The paper's processing steps were these. Across the roughly 600 repertoires, a later analysis counted tens of millions of unique TCR beta chains, about 10 million of which were shared by at least two donors. Raw reads were error-corrected and collapsed into unique sequences with a nearest-neighbor algorithm that merged closely related sequences to remove PCR and sequencing errors. CDR3 sequences were aligned to IMGT reference sequences to assign V, D and J gene segments. For a sequence to be retained, at least a six-nucleotide match to both a V gene segment and a J gene segment was required. A rearrangement counted as productive if the CDR3 had no stop codons and remained in frame with V and J, and every other rearrangement counted as non-productive. Following IMGT convention, CDR3 was defined as the stretch from the second conserved V-encoded cysteine up to the conserved J-encoded phenylalanine. The earlier analysis of more than 450 of the donors excluded sequences that lacked an unambiguous match to a single V gene segment. In an earlier analysis of about 590 of the donors, a V segment was called functional when productive rearrangements were above 56.7%, and segregating when the standard deviation between donors exceeded 5%. A statistical classification framework was built to diagnose cytomegalovirus status from the catalog of TCR beta chain sequences. A later analysis assigned V and J genes by comparing TCR nucleotide sequences with IMGT/GENE-DB human TR gene sequences. The TCRdist pipeline was used in a later analysis to assign CDR3 sequences and most-parsimonious VDJ recombination scenarios. In a later analysis, each TCR beta chain was defined by its CDR3 amino acid sequence together with its V-gene family, and reads lacking a unique V-gene family were excluded. In a later analysis, fewer than 600 highly shared, low-generation-probability nucleotide sequences were removed to address suspected cross-contamination and a sequencing artifact. For each public chain, a later analysis derived a clonal expansion index from normalized ranks of inferred template counts within each repertoire. Generation probabilities in a later analysis came from a VDJ recombination model fitted to out-of-frame rearrangements, and those results were checked against IGoR. In a later analysis, TCR-TCR, TCR-HLA and TCR-CMV co-occurrence was scored with hypergeometric tests, and a repertoire-size bias correction was applied to TCR pairs. In a later analysis, false discovery rates were estimated by permuting HLA or CMV assignments 20 times. A later analysis grouped co-occurring TCRs with DBSCAN, adding TCRdist sequence similarity when clustering within HLA-allele-positive subsets. For co-occurrence clustering, repertoires with fewer than 30,000 or more than 120,000 public chains were excluded, along with several repertoires with anomalous nucleotide sharing. This is the immuneACCESS table as TCRdb keeps it, with only in-frame sequences that have V and J called. A part of the clones is gone; compared with another copy, unresolved V genes explain less than half, and the rest is unexplained. V, J and clone size derive from that table, while D and trimming were established from the DNA sequence. This sample lists over 150,000 clones; about four fifths were detected once. 1% of the sample goes to the ten largest clones.

The chain joins TRBV30 to TRBJ2-7; 7 bases in between match TRBD1. The sequence derives from a woman in her 50s in good health and CMV-seropositive. The specimen sequenced was PBMCs. The CDR3 reads as follows: CAWTPGGSSYEQYF. Read as DNA, the sequence is TGTGCCTGGACCCCAGGGGGATCATCCTACGAGCAGTACTTC.